These 26 T cell receptor beta chains were sequenced from one sample in a study of cytomegalovirus exposure and HLA in healthy donors. The PCR employed 60 Vbeta primers together with 13 Jbeta primers. Assay used: immunoSEQ multiplex PCR; TCRdb lists only in-frame clones, some missing. Of approximately 210,000 clones detected, about nine tenths appear once; the ten largest clones hold about 1.2%. The sequencing input was PBMCs. These receptors all come from a man aged 30 to 39 in good health and CMV-seronegative.

The chain uses TRBV28 and TRBJ2-5; D possibly corresponds to TRBD2 (6 bases). CDR3 length: 15 amino acids. Germline CDR1 is MDHEN and CDR2 is SYDVKM. Trimming shortened V by 6 bases and J by 6 bases, and 20 bases separated the two germline ends. CDR3 sequence (DNA): TGTGCCAGCAGCCGCCCCTTGGGACTTGGGCAGACCCAGTACTTC. The encoded protein is CASSRPLGLGQTQYF. Supplemented by reference TRBV28 and TRBJ2-5, the full variable domain reads DVKVTQSSRYLVKRTGEKVFLECVQDMDHENMFWYRQDPGLGLRLIYFSYDVKMKEKGDIPEGYSVSREKKERFSLILESASTNQTSMYLCASSRPLGLGQTQYFGPGTRLLVL.

The chain employs TRBV6-5 and TRBJ1-6, with D perhaps matching TRBD1 (6 bases). The ends were cut back, 6 bases at V and 14 bases at J, with 20 bases in the middle. The CDR3 length is 14 residues. Germline CDR1 is MNHEY and CDR2 is SVGAGI. The CDR3 DNA reads as TGTGCCAGCAGAGGGGGAACGGACGATTTCACCCTCCACTTT. Translating gives CASRGGTDDFTLHF.

The chain has TRBV6-5 and TRBJ1-4; 9 nucleotides align to TRBD1. V was pared by 2 bases and J by 8 bases, with 0 bases of the junction left unmatched. This CDR3 is built from 13 residues. Germline CDR1 MNHEY, CDR2 SVGAGI. The CDR3 DNA reads TGTGCCAGCAGTTACGGGACAGGGGAAAAACTGTTTTTT. It codes for CASSYGTGEKLFF.

The rearrangement links TRBV7-2 to TRBJ2-1; 11 bases agree with TRBD1. The CDR3 has 16 residues. Germline values: CDR1 SGHTA, CDR2 FQGNSA. The junction had 10 bases not matched to a gene; V was cut back by 5 bases and J by 7 bases. CDR3 sequence reads: CASSPSGTGGLNEQFF. As DNA, the CDR3 is TGTGCCAGCAGCCCTTCCGGGACAGGGGGTTTGAATGAGCAGTTCTTC.

The chain couples TRBV7-9 to TRBJ1-3; the D is unclear. V dropped 7 bases and J dropped 4 bases, with 11 bases sitting between them. CDR1 is SEHNR, CDR2 FQNEAQ, per germline (reference sequence). The CDR3 loop spans 13 amino acids. The CDR3: CASILGWGNTIYF. CDR3 nucleotides: TGTGCCAGCATTCTCGGTTGGGGAAACACCATATATTTT.

This clone was seen once. The gene calls are TRBV6-5 and TRBJ2-5, with 13 nucleotides matching TRBD2. CDR1 MNHEY and CDR2 SVGAGI come from the germline V gene. This CDR3 has 14 residues. With 2 bases clipped from V and 7 bases from J, the junction kept 1 base outside the gene matches. CDR3 sequence reads: CASSYRTSGGTQYF. The CDR3 DNA reads as TGTGCCAGCAGTTACCGGACTAGCGGGGGGACCCAGTACTTC.

V and J are TRBV19 and TRBJ2-2, with 7 bases matching TRBD1. The CDR3 totals 15 residues. The germline gives CDR1 LNHDA, CDR2 SQIVND (reference sequence). V shed 6 bases and J 7 bases; nucleotides not matched to a gene: 11. The DNA for the CDR3 is TGTGCCAGTAGGCCGCGACAGGGAGTTGACGGGGAGCTGTTTTTT. Translation gives CASRPRQGVDGELFF.

The J gene is TRBJ2-2, the V gene TRBV28, with D possibly being TRBD1 (6 bases). Germline CDR1 MDHEN, CDR2 SYDVKM. This CDR3 has 16 residues. Trimming pared 6 bases from V and 7 bases from J, leaving 21 bases between. CDR3 residues: CASSNPVGQGIGELFF. CDR3 in DNA: TGTGCCAGCAGCAACCCAGTTGGGCAGGGGATCGGGGAGCTGTTTTTT.

The chain recombines TRBV7-6 with TRBJ2-7; the match to TRBD2 covers 11 bases. V lost 0 bases to trimming and J lost 3 bases; unmatched junction nucleotides: 1. Per the germline V gene, CDR1 is SGHVS and CDR2 is FNYEAQ. The CDR3 runs to 15 residues. The CDR3 DNA is TGTGCCAGCAGCTTAGCCCTAGCGGGGGGCTACGAGCAGTACTTC. Amino acids: CASSLALAGGYEQYF.

This clone was seen once. Lacking the conserved final phenylalanine or tryptophan, this CDR3 likely reflects a read error. The chain employs TRBV5-6 and TRBJ1-2; TRBD1 matches at 10 bases. Germline V gene lookup returns CDR1 SGHDT and CDR2 YYEEEE. CDR3 length equals 15 residues. V lost 6 bases, J lost 0 bases, and 5 bases stayed unmatched. The DNA for the CDR3 is TGTGCCAGCACACCGGACAGGGGGGCTAACTATGGCTACACCCTC. Its protein is CASTPDRGANYGYTL.

The CDR3 nucleotides are TGTGCCAGCAGCCCGGGTGACAGGGGATATACCTACGAGCAGTACTTC. Amino acid sequence: CASSPGDRGYTYEQYF. This chain links TRBV5-4 with TRBJ2-7; TRBD1 agrees at 8 bases. CDR3 length: 16 residues. The junction had 11 bases not matched to a gene; V was cut back by 4 bases and J by 2 bases. Germline V gene lookup returns CDR1 SGHNT and CDR2 YYREEE (reference sequence). Drawing the rest from reference TRBV5-4 and TRBJ2-7, the complete variable domain is ETGVTQSPTHLIKTRGQQVTLRCSSQSGHNTVSWYQQALGQGPQFIFQYYREEENGRGNFPPRFSGLQFPNYSSELNVNALELDDSALYLCASSPGDRGYTYEQYFGPGTRLTVT.

The chain is built from TRBV7-2 and TRBJ2-3, with D perhaps TRBD2 (5 bases). Trimming removed 3 bases at V and 8 bases at J, with 6 bases between. Germline V gives CDR1 SGHTA, CDR2 FQGNSA. The CDR3 consists of 11 residues. The CDR3 here is CASSFGGTQYF. DNA of the CDR3: TGTGCCAGCAGCTTCGGAGGTACGCAGTATTTT.

The chain joins TRBV11-3 to TRBJ1-1; 7 bases match TRBD1. V lost 0 bases to trimming and J lost 5 bases; unmatched junction nucleotides: 0. Germline CDR1 SGHNT, CDR2 YENEEA. The CDR3 spans 13 residues. CDR3 bases: TGTGCCAGCAGCTTAGAACAGGGGACTGAAGCTTTCTTT. It specifies CASSLEQGTEAFF.

This clone showed up just a few times. The gene calls are TRBV7-2 and TRBJ2-1; possibly TRBD2 for D (7 bases). V was trimmed by 4 bases and J by 3 bases, leaving 16 bases between them. The CDR3 runs 16 residues. Germline V CDR1 and CDR2: SGHTA, FQGNSA. In DNA form, the CDR3 reads TGTGCCAGCAGCTATATGGGGGGGGCCGGCTACAATGAGCAGTTCTTC. It translates to CASSYMGGAGYNEQFF.

V is TRBV11-2 and J is TRBJ1-4; the D is unclear. Per germline, CDR1 SGHAT and CDR2 FQNNGV. This CDR3 has 13 residues. Trimming left V 2 bases short and J 7 bases short, with 8 bases between. For the CDR3, the DNA is TGTGCCAGCAGCTTAAGTGGAGGTGAAAAACTGTTTTTT. This gives the protein CASSLSGGEKLFF.

J is TRBJ2-3 and V is TRBV4-1; perhaps TRBD2 as D (6 bases). Germline lookup yields CDR1 MGHRA and CDR2 YSYEKL. The CDR3 runs 17 residues. Trimming took off 5 bases at V and 0 bases at J, with 18 bases between the two ends. The CDR3 DNA reads as TGCGCCAGCAGCTCGCGCTTAGCGGTTAAGAGCACAGATACGCAGTATTTT. It codes for CASSSRLAVKSTDTQYF.

The chain couples TRBV2 to TRBJ2-1; D gene ambiguous. This CDR3 is built from 15 residues. The germline CDR1 and CDR2 sequences are SNHLY and FYNNEI. V shed 4 bases and J shed 0 bases, with 10 bases lying between them. The CDR3 DNA reads as TGTGCCAGCAGTGTGTCTCCCCCCTCCTACAATGAGCAGTTCTTC. This encodes CASSVSPPSYNEQFF. The complete variable domain, with remaining parts taken from reference TRBV2 and TRBJ2-1, reads EPEVTQTPSHQVTQMGQEVILRCVPISNHLYFYWYRQILGQKVEFLVSFYNNEISEKSEIFDDQFSVERPDGSNFTLKIRSTKLEDSAMYFCASSVSPPSYNEQFFGPGTRLTVL.

The J gene is TRBJ1-4, the V gene TRBV6-5; 7 bases align to TRBD1. Germline-derived CDR1 and CDR2 are MNHEY and SVGAGI. The V gene end was trimmed by 0 bases and the J gene end by 7 bases; junction bases not matched to a gene: 5. The CDR3 is 15 amino acids. In DNA form, the CDR3 reads TGTGCCAGCAGTTACTCTCACTCAGGGGGTGAAAAACTGTTTTTT. As protein: CASSYSHSGGEKLFF.

The CDR3 loop reads CASKRQAYDNEQFF. Written as DNA, the CDR3 is TGTGCCAGTAAACGACAGGCCTATGACAATGAGCAGTTCTTC. The chain employs TRBV19 and TRBJ2-1, with D possibly TRBD1 on 6 matching bases. The CDR3 totals 14 residues. Germline assignment: CDR1 LNHDA and CDR2 SQIVND (reference sequence). The ends were cut back, 7 bases at V and 5 bases at J, with 15 bases in the middle.

As to this clone: Distinct nucleotide sequences in the sample also encode this CDR3. The V and J genes are TRBV5-4 and TRBJ2-3; 8 nucleotides agree with TRBD2. There are 14 residues in the CDR3. V trimming: 4 bases; J trimming: 0 bases; junction bases outside the gene matches: 1. Per germline, CDR1 SGHNT and CDR2 YYREEE (reference sequence). DNA for the CDR3: TGTGCCAGCAGCCGGGGGGGCAGCACAGATACGCAGTATTTT. Translating it yields CASSRGGSTDTQYF.

The V call is TRBV27, the J call TRBJ1-1; TRBD1 might be the D (5 bases). Trimming removed 3 bases at V and 5 bases at J, with 19 bases between. The CDR3 length is 16 residues. The germline CDR1 and CDR2 sequences are MNHEY and SMNVEV (reference sequence). The DNA for the CDR3 is TGTGCCAGCAGTTTCTTTTTATCGGGGGTACTGACTGAAGCTTTCTTT. Protein sequence: CASSFFLSGVLTEAFF.

The chain uses TRBV27 and TRBJ2-3; a possible D gene is TRBD2 (5 bases). The CDR3 extends over 16 amino acids. Trimming removed 5 bases at V and 4 bases at J, with 19 bases between. Per germline, CDR1 MNHEY and CDR2 SMNVEV (reference sequence). The CDR3 sequence is CASSTSTKSSPDTQYF. Here the CDR3 DNA reads TGTGCCAGCAGTACATCGACTAAATCATCGCCAGATACGCAGTATTTT.

J is TRBJ1-5 and V is TRBV19; D gene unclear. Germline V gene sequence: CDR1 LNHDA, CDR2 SQIVND (reference sequence). CDR3 length equals 15 residues. V lost 3 bases, J lost 4 bases, and 13 bases lay in between. The CDR3 DNA sequence: TGTGCCAGTAGTATCTCTCAGTTACAAAATCAGCCCCAGCATTTT. This codes for CASSISQLQNQPQHF.

V usage is TRBV27 and J usage is TRBJ2-5; 7 nucleotides align to TRBD2. The J call may be mistaken, given a closer DNA end match to TRBJ2-7. Germline CDR1 MNHEY, CDR2 SMNVEV (reference sequence). The CDR3 is made up of 13 amino acids. DNA for the CDR3: TGTGCCAGCAGTTGGTCTAGCGGATACGAGCAGTACTTC. Protein product: CASSWSSGYEQYF.

Here the CDR3 DNA reads TGTGCCAGTAGCGTCGCCACGGGACTCCATTACGAGCAGTACTTC. This codes for CASSVATGLHYEQYF. This rearrangement joins TRBV19 to TRBJ2-7, with D possibly being TRBD2 (6 bases). V shed 6 bases and J shed 4 bases, with 19 bases lying between them. The germline V gene has CDR1 LNHDA and CDR2 SQIVND (reference sequence). This CDR3 contains 15 residues.

The chain links TRBV4-3 to TRBJ1-3; D ambiguous. This CDR3 has 16 residues. The V gene's germline CDR1 is LGHNA and CDR2 YSLEER. V was shortened by 1 base and J by 0 bases, with 10 bases between the two germline ends. CDR3 loop: CASSQGTATSGNTIYF. CDR3 sequence (DNA): TGCGCCAGCAGCCAAGGAACAGCAACCTCTGGAAACACCATATATTTT.